A single sample is the source of the 5 T cell receptor beta chains below, sequenced in a study of cytomegalovirus exposure and HLA in healthy donors. Primers for the PCR totalled 60 Vbeta and 13 Jbeta. Here immunoSEQ multiplex PCR was the method, and the copy in TCRdb shows in-frame clones only, minus some. Its table records approximately 100,000 clones. The sample consisted of PBMCs. Receptors were obtained from a man between 45 and 60 years old in good health and CMV-seronegative.

The chain has TRBV7-2 and TRBJ2-7; 7 bases are a match to TRBD1. V lost 2 bases and J lost 1; bases outside the gene matches: 5. CDR1 and CDR2 (germline): SGHTA, FQGNSA. The CDR3 is made up of 15 amino acids. This chain's CDR3 is CASSLLGQASYEQYF. The CDR3 DNA reads TGTGCCAGCAGCTTACTCGGACAGGCTTCCTACGAGCAGTACTTC. The variable domain in full, with the rest retrieved from reference TRBV7-2 and TRBJ2-7, is GAGVSQSPSNKVTEKGKDVELRCDPISGHTALYWYRQSLGQGLEFLIYFQGNSAPDKSGLPSDRFSAERTGGSVSTLTIQRTQQEDSAVYLCASSLLGQASYEQYFGPGTRLTVT.

The chain links TRBV7-9 to TRBJ1-1; possibly TRBD1 for D (6 bases). The V gene's germline CDR1 is SEHNR and CDR2 FQNEAQ (reference sequence). The CDR3 contains 14 residues. Trimming took off 1 base at V and 3 bases at J, with 9 bases between the two ends. CDR3 nucleotides: TGTGCCAGCAGCTTAGTTAGGGGGTACACTGAAGCTTTCTTT. Translation gives CASSLVRGYTEAFF.

The chain has TRBV6-5 and TRBJ1-1; 11 bases match TRBD1. V gave up 4 bases and J gave up 10 bases; unmatched junction bases: 5. Per the germline V gene, CDR1 is MNHEY and CDR2 is SVGAGI. The CDR3 spans 13 residues. In DNA form, the CDR3 reads TGTGCCAGCAGTTTTCGGGACAGGGGGGGAGCTTTCTTT. Residues: CASSFRDRGGAFF.

The rearrangement joins TRBV27 to TRBJ1-1; 7 nucleotides agree with TRBD1. The germline CDR1 and CDR2 sequences are MNHEY and SMNVEV (reference sequence). V shed 1 base and J 5 bases; nucleotides not matched to a gene: 13. This CDR3 is 17 amino acids long. The CDR3 loop reads CASSLFAQTGRKTEAFF. CDR3 DNA sequence: TGTGCCAGCAGTTTATTTGCTCAGACAGGGCGGAAGACTGAAGCTTTCTTT.

The V gene is TRBV2, the J gene TRBJ2-4; D may be TRBD2 (5 bases). The CDR3 runs 13 residues. Germline CDR1 and CDR2: SNHLY and FYNNEI. V was pared by 5 bases and J by 8 bases, with 13 bases between. The CDR3: CASSKAPRDIQYF. Written as DNA, the CDR3 is TGTGCCAGCAGTAAGGCCCCGCGGGACATTCAGTACTTC.